This entry lists 20 T cell receptor beta chains sequenced from one sample in a study of blood T cell repertoires in COVID-19. Method: immunoSEQ multiplex PCR; TCRdb's copy keeps in-frame clones and lacks some. The sample lists 200,000 to 300,000 clones, roughly 86% seen once, with roughly 4% in the top ten. The sample consisted of peripheral blood. The receptors derive from a man in his fifties or sixties with acute or convalescent COVID-19.

The chain employs TRBV14 and TRBJ1-2; weak D call: TRBD1 (6 bases). The CDR3 has 13 amino acids. Trimming removed 1 base at V and 7 bases at J, with 10 bases between. In germline, CDR1 is SGHDN, CDR2 FVKESK. The CDR3 sequence: CASSQVRGFGYTF. In nucleotides, the CDR3 is TGTGCCAGCAGCCAAGTGAGGGGGTTTGGCTACACCTTC.

The chain is built from TRBV28 and TRBJ1-4; no clear D. This CDR3 spans 14 amino acids. Trimming shortened V by 2 bases and J by 7 bases, and 11 bases separated the two germline ends. The germline CDR1 and CDR2 sequences are MDHEN and SYDVKM. The CDR3 nucleotides are TGTGCCAGCAGTTTAGCAGGAGGCGGTGAAAAACTGTTTTTT. Translating gives CASSLAGGGEKLFF.

This clone turned up a few times. This chain connects TRBV7-9 to TRBJ2-7; the match to TRBD1 covers 7 bases. The trim removed 4 bases at V and 3 bases at J, leaving 6 bases unmatched. The length of the CDR3 is 14 residues. Germline V CDR1 and CDR2: SEHNR, FQNEAQ (reference sequence). The CDR3, as DNA: TGTGCCAGCAGCTCTACAGGGGCTGTCTACGAGCAGTACTTC. As protein: CASSSTGAVYEQYF.

This clone was detected once. The V call is TRBV13, the J call TRBJ1-2; 10 nucleotides line up with TRBD1. The CDR3 totals 13 residues. V trimming: 9 bases; J trimming: 6 bases; junction bases outside the gene matches: 7. Looked up from germline, CDR1 is PRHDT and CDR2 is FYEKMQ (reference sequence). CDR3 residues: CASSTGQGNGYTF. The CDR3 bases are TGTGCCAGTTCAACGGGACAGGGGAATGGCTACACCTTC. The whole variable domain, filled in from reference TRBV13 and TRBJ1-2, reads AAGVIQSPRHLIKEKRETATLKCYPIPRHDTVYWYQQGPGQDPQFLISFYEKMQSDKGSIPDRFSAQQFSDYHSELNMSSLELGDSALYFCASSTGQGNGYTFGSGTRLTVV.

This clone appeared a single time. The CDR3 bases are TGCGCCAGCAGGCTAATCCGCTCGCTGAACACTGAAGCTTTCTTT. Amino acids: CASRLIRSLNTEAFF. The chain links TRBV10-1 to TRBJ1-1; D gene uncertain. In germline, CDR1 is WNHNN, CDR2 SYGVQD (reference sequence). The CDR3 spans 15 residues. Trimming left V 6 bases short and J 0 bases short, with 14 bases between.

This clone was seen once. CDR3 in DNA: TGTGCCAGCAGCTTAGATTACCAGCGGGAGGGCGAGCAGTACTTC. The encoded protein is CASSLDYQREGEQYF. The chain is built from TRBV11-3 and TRBJ2-7; 10 bases fit TRBD2. Trimming cost V 0 bases and J 6 bases; bases outside gene matches: 5. Per the germline V gene, CDR1 is SGHNT and CDR2 is YENEEA. The CDR3 length is 15 residues.

The rearrangement uses TRBV7-3 and TRBJ1-2; 8 bases match TRBD1. This CDR3 is 13 amino acids long. V was clipped by 5 bases and J by 8 bases; unmatched bases: 7. Germline loops: CDR1 SGHTA, CDR2 FQGTGA. The CDR3 DNA is TGTGCCAGCAGCAAACAGGGGGGCGACGGCTACACCTTC. Its translation is CASSKQGGDGYTF.

The V call is TRBV7-8, the J call TRBJ1-4; D call uncertain. CDR1 and CDR2 from the germline V gene are SGHVS and FQNEAQ. V was trimmed by 3 bases and J by 7 bases, leaving 9 bases between them. This CDR3 contains 13 residues. The DNA for the CDR3 is TGTGCCAGCAGCTTCAGTCTTCGTGAAAAACTGTTTTTT. It codes for CASSFSLREKLFF.

The V and J genes are TRBV11-2 and TRBJ2-1, with TRBD1 as a possible D gene (5 bases). The CDR3 is 12 residues long. V lost 0 bases and J lost 12, with 9 bases in between. The germline V gene has CDR1 SGHAT and CDR2 FQNNGV. The CDR3 DNA reads TGTGCCAGCAGCTTAGATTACAGGCGGCAGTTCTTC. Protein product: CASSLDYRRQFF.

The chain recombines TRBV6-5 with TRBJ2-7; D is undetermined. Germline V gene sequence: CDR1 MNHEY, CDR2 SVGAGI. This CDR3 comprises 12 residues. V lost 6 bases and J 2 bases, leaving 8 bases between the germline ends. In DNA, the CDR3 is TGTGCCAGCAGGGGCTACACCTACGAGCAGTACTTC. Amino acid sequence: CASRGYTYEQYF.

The CDR3 loop is CASSEASGSSYEQYF. The CDR3 region has the DNA TGTGCCAGCAGTGAGGCTTCTGGGAGCTCCTACGAGCAGTACTTC. This chain links TRBV2 with TRBJ2-7; the D gene is possibly TRBD2 (5 bases). The CDR3 consists of 15 residues. Germline CDR1 is SNHLY and CDR2 is FYNNEI. The V end lost 3 bases, the J end lost 0 bases, and 12 bases lay between the germline ends.

The chain links TRBV30 to TRBJ2-3, with TRBD2 matching 8 bases. Germline loops: CDR1 GTSNPN, CDR2 SVGIG (reference sequence). V trimming: 0 bases; J trimming: 2 bases; junction bases outside the gene matches: 4. This CDR3 region has 15 residues. Here the CDR3 reads CAWSVRGGVTDTQYF. The CDR3 coding sequence is TGTGCCTGGAGTGTACGGGGGGGAGTCACAGATACGCAGTATTTT.

This clone was seen a few times. The chain carries TRBV7-3 and TRBJ2-1; possible D gene TRBD1, 6 bases. The germline gives CDR1 SGHTA, CDR2 FQGTGA. This CDR3 is built from 15 residues. V lost 1 base and J 4 bases, leaving 11 bases between the germline ends. This CDR3 reads CASSLRQDHYNEQFF. CDR3 sequence (DNA): TGTGCCAGCAGCTTAAGACAGGATCATTACAATGAGCAGTTCTTC.

As DNA, the CDR3 is TGTGCCAGCAGAGGAAACAGGGGGGAAGGCTACACCTTC. Translating it yields CASRGNRGEGYTF. The gene calls are TRBV6-5 and TRBJ1-2, with 8 positions matching TRBD1. The V gene end was trimmed by 6 bases and the J gene end by 8 bases; junction bases not matched to a gene: 8. This CDR3 is built from 13 residues. Germline V CDR1 and CDR2: MNHEY, SVGAGI.

CDR3 loop: CASSFWGLGSPLHF. CDR3 DNA: TGTGCCAGCAGCTTTTGGGGCCTGGGTTCACCCCTCCACTTT. This chain uses TRBV11-2 with TRBJ1-6, with D tentatively TRBD1 (5 bases). From germline, CDR1 is SGHAT and CDR2 FQNNGV. V lost 3 bases to trimming and J lost 9 bases, with 12 bases between them. The CDR3 runs to 14 residues.

The gene calls are TRBV19 and TRBJ2-7; 9 bases agree with TRBD1. V dropped 9 bases and J dropped 6; count of bases not matched to a gene: 12. Germline V CDR1 and CDR2: LNHDA, SQIVND (reference sequence). This CDR3 contains 14 residues. Written as DNA, the CDR3 is TGTGCCAGCGAGGGACGACAGGGGGAGGGCGAGCAGTACTTC. Translation gives CASEGRQGEGEQYF.

This CDR3 reads CASKAGLADSYEQYF. CDR3 sequence (DNA): TGCGCCAGCAAAGCAGGACTAGCGGACTCCTACGAGCAGTACTTC. The V call is TRBV5-1, the J call TRBJ2-7; 10 nucleotides align to TRBD2. The CDR3 has 15 residues. Germline CDR1 SGHRS, CDR2 YFSETQ. V lost 6 bases to trimming and J lost 0 bases; unmatched junction nucleotides: 6. Supplemented by reference TRBV5-1 and TRBJ2-7, the full variable domain reads KAGVTQTPRYLIKTRGQQVTLSCSPISGHRSVSWYQQTPGQGLQFLFEYFSETQRNKGNFPGRFSGRQFSNSRSEMNVSTLELGDSALYLCASKAGLADSYEQYFGPGTRLTVT.

The CDR3 DNA follows: TGCGCCAGCAGCCTAGGTTTATCCAGAGACTATGGCTACACCTTC. This encodes CASSLGLSRDYGYTF. V and J are TRBV5-1 and TRBJ1-2, with no clear D. Germline CDR1 SGHRS, CDR2 YFSETQ. This CDR3 contains 15 residues. Trimming took off 4 bases at V and 3 bases at J, with 16 bases between the two ends.

The chain carries TRBV9 and TRBJ2-7; 8 bases agree with TRBD1. Trimming removed 4 bases from V and 2 bases from J; junction bases left unmatched: 5. The CDR3 contains 14 residues. CDR1 SGDLS and CDR2 YYNGEE come from the germline V gene. The CDR3 DNA reads as TGTGCCAGCAGCCCGGGACAGGCCACCTACGAGCAGTACTTC. This translates into CASSPGQATYEQYF.

The CDR3, as DNA: TGCGCCAGCAGCCAAGATAGGCAGGGGGTAGAGACCCAGTACTTC. Its translation is CASSQDRQGVETQYF. V gene TRBV4-1 combines with J gene TRBJ2-5; 7 positions match TRBD1. CDR3 length equals 15 residues. With V trimmed by 0 bases and J by 4 bases, 5 bases remained unmatched. Per germline, CDR1 MGHRA and CDR2 YSYEKL.